Each of the 32 T cell receptor beta chains below was sequenced from the same sample in a study of patients and donors after allogeneic stem cell transplantation. Using its own MiXCR run on the RT-PCR reads, TCRdb lists one record per CDR3 protein. The sample has 920,000 or so distinct CDR3 sequences, roughly 18% seen once; the top ten hold around 6%. The specimen was blood, either unsorted or a sorted T cell fraction (not recorded which). These receptors all stem from a human donor who was either an allogeneic HSCT recipient or a stem cell or donor lymphocyte infusion donor (not recorded which). It is not recorded whose cells these are; they may come from a transplant donor.

The chain joins TRBV5-1 to TRBJ2-3; a weak D match, TRBD2 (6 bases). The CDR3 spans 17 residues. The germline V and J ends were trimmed by 2 bases and 4 bases, with 20 bases remaining between them. The germline gives CDR1 SGHRS, CDR2 YFSETQ. This CDR3 reads CASSFSVRLGGPDTQYF. The CDR3 DNA follows: TGCGCCAGCAGCTTTTCTGTTCGGCTGGGAGGCCCAGATACGCAGTATTTT. The entire variable domain, with the rest obtained from reference TRBV5-1 and TRBJ2-3, is as follows: KAGVTQTPRYLIKTRGQQVTLSCSPISGHRSVSWYQQTPGQGLQFLFEYFSETQRNKGNFPGRFSGRQFSNSRSEMNVSTLELGDSALYLCASSFSVRLGGPDTQYFGPGTRLTVL.

The chain carries TRBV11-2 and TRBJ2-5; no clear D gene. Trimming cost V 5 bases and J 0 bases, with 13 bases left between them. The CDR3 runs 15 residues. The germline V gene encodes CDR1 SGHAT and CDR2 FQNNGV. The CDR3 nucleotides read TGTGCCAGCAGCCTCGAAGGAGTGTACCAAGAGACCCAGTACTTC. Translation gives CASSLEGVYQETQYF.

The V gene is TRBV12-3 or TRBV12-4, the J gene TRBJ2-7; no clear D. Trimming removed 2 bases from V and 0 bases from J, with 14 bases in between. The CDR3 loop spans 16 amino acids. The chain's CDR3 is CASSLLMATPSYEQYF. The DNA of the CDR3 is TGTGCCAGCAGTTTACTAATGGCGACCCCCTCCTACGAGCAGTACTTC.

The chain uses TRBV27 and TRBJ1-1; D may be TRBD1 (5 bases). There are 13 residues in the CDR3. CDR1 and CDR2 from the germline V gene are MNHEY and SMNVEV (reference sequence). Trimming shortened V by 5 bases and J by 6 bases, and 13 bases separated the two germline ends. Written as DNA, the CDR3 is TGTGCCAGCAGTAATTCAGGGACCGCTGAAGCTTTCTTT. Translated: CASSNSGTAEAFF.

This chain links TRBV12-3 or TRBV12-4 with TRBJ2-7; the D gene is possibly TRBD2 (7 bases). This CDR3 has 15 residues. V was clipped by 6 bases and J by 3 bases, with 18 bases between them. The CDR3: CASSPTGGRGYEQYF. Here the CDR3 DNA reads TGTGCCAGCAGCCCGACCGGGGGGCGAGGCTACGAGCAGTACTTC.

This sequence joins TRBV5-6 and TRBJ2-3, with D possibly being TRBD2 (6 bases). Germline V lookup: CDR1 SGHDT, CDR2 YYEEEE. The V gene lost 3 bases and the J gene lost 1 base, with 9 bases spanning the gap. The length of the CDR3 is 14 residues. The CDR3: CASSWGVGTDTQYF. CDR3 DNA sequence: TGTGCCAGCAGCTGGGGGGTTGGCACAGATACGCAGTATTTT.

V and J are TRBV20-1 and TRBJ1-1; 7 bases agree with TRBD1. Germline assignment: CDR1 DFQATT and CDR2 SNEGSKA (reference sequence). J lost 0 bases, V lost 1 base, and 8 bases had no gene match. CDR3 size: 16 residues. The CDR3 DNA reads TGCAGTGCTAGAGGCCGAGACAGGGACGTGAACACTGAAGCTTTCTTT. The encoded protein is CSARGRDRDVNTEAFF.

This sequence joins TRBV5-6 and TRBJ2-7; 14 positions match TRBD2. Per the germline V gene, CDR1 is SGHDT and CDR2 is YYEEEE. The CDR3 runs 16 residues. J lost 6 bases, V lost 4 bases, and 9 bases had no gene match. Written as DNA, the CDR3 is TGTGCCAGCAGCGACGGGGGACTAGCGGGGGCCCTCGAGCAGTACTTC. Amino acids: CASSDGGLAGALEQYF.

There are a few counts of this clonotype. The chain combines TRBV12-5 with TRBJ2-4; no clear D. Germline CDR1 is LGHNT and CDR2 is FRNRAP. Trimming removed 0 bases at V and 0 bases at J, with 12 bases between. The CDR3 length is 17 residues. The CDR3 sequence: CASGLVLERLAKNIQYF. In DNA, the CDR3 is TGTGCTAGTGGTTTGGTACTTGAGAGACTAGCCAAAAACATTCAGTACTTC.

The rearrangement uses TRBV5-6 and TRBJ2-2; no clear D. Trimming cost V 6 bases and J 9 bases, with 12 bases left between them. The length of the CDR3 is 12 residues. Germline loops: CDR1 SGHDT, CDR2 YYEEEE. CDR3 sequence: CASTNPSRELFF. The DNA for the CDR3 is TGTGCCAGCACCAACCCCAGCCGGGAGCTGTTTTTT.

This CDR3 is CASTSGRAYGYTF. CDR3 in DNA: TGTGCCAGCACCTCCGGCAGGGCCTATGGCTACACCTTC. The chain joins TRBV6-1 to TRBJ1-2; a weak D match, TRBD1 (5 bases). This CDR3 is built from 13 residues. V lost 7 bases and J lost 4, with 13 bases in between. Germline V lookup: CDR1 MNHNS, CDR2 SASEGT.

The sample holds a few counts of this clonotype. This rearrangement joins TRBV30 to TRBJ1-1; D is uncertain. The CDR3 is 14 amino acids. Germline CDR1 GTSNPN, CDR2 SVGIG (reference sequence). The V end lost 2 bases, the J end lost 3 bases, and 13 bases lay between the germline ends. CDR3 nucleotide sequence: TGTGCCTGGAGTCGATCAAATAAGGACACTGAAGCTTTCTTT. The encoded protein is CAWSRSNKDTEAFF.

This clonotype was picked up a small number of times. A much bigger clone sits one base away, suggesting this may be a read error. The chain has TRBV27 and TRBJ1-1; D gene unclear. This CDR3 is 13 amino acids long. The V end lost 3 bases, the J end lost 1 base, and 6 bases lay between the germline ends. CDR1 MNHEY and CDR2 SMNVEV come from the germline V gene (reference sequence). The DNA of the CDR3 is TGTGCCAGCAGTTTTTGGGGGAACACTGAAGCTTTCTTT. Translated, it gives CASSFWGNTEAFF.

This clonotype was seen a few times. V usage is TRBV20-1 and J usage is TRBJ1-5; 7 positions agree with TRBD1. Germline V gene lookup returns CDR1 DFQATT and CDR2 SNEGSKA (reference sequence). J gave up 4 bases and V 6 bases, and 6 bases lay outside the gene matches. CDR3 length: 13 amino acids. CDR3 residues: CSAAQGRNQPQHF. The DNA of the CDR3 is TGCAGTGCAGCACAGGGGCGGAATCAGCCCCAGCATTTT.

A remark on this clonotype: The junction and the germline gene differ at one end; a read error may be behind it. The chain links TRBV27 to TRBJ2-7, with 7 bases that match TRBD2. The CDR3 spans 15 residues. CDR1 and CDR2 from the germline V gene are MNHEY and SMNVEV (reference sequence). The CDR3 bases are TGTGCCAGCAGCGCCGGGACTAAGGGGTCCTACGAGAAGTACTTC. This gives the protein CASSAGTKGSYEKYF.

This clonotype came up a few times. The DNA for the CDR3 is TGTGCCATCAGTGAGGCCCCGGGACAACCTTCCTACGAGCAGTACTTC. Translated, it gives CAISEAPGQPSYEQYF. The chain is built from TRBV10-3 and TRBJ2-7; a possible D gene is TRBD1 (6 bases). Germline V lookup: CDR1 ENHRY, CDR2 SYGVKD. This CDR3 is built from 16 residues. V gave up 2 bases and J gave up 1 base, with 15 bases separating them.

The chain links TRBV2 to TRBJ2-7; 7 nucleotides align to TRBD1. The CDR3 has 13 residues. The trim removed 7 bases at V and 7 bases at J, leaving 10 bases unmatched. CDR1 is SNHLY, CDR2 FYNNEI, per germline. CDR3 in DNA: TGTGCCAGCATCAGACAGGGTTTGCAAGAGCAGTACTTC. The encoded protein is CASIRQGLQEQYF.

The table lists this clonotype with a few counts. This sequence joins TRBV7-2 and TRBJ1-6, with 7 nucleotides matching TRBD1. Germline CDR1 SGHTA, CDR2 FQGNSA. V was clipped by 8 bases and J by 6 bases; unmatched bases: 10. This CDR3 comprises 15 residues. The CDR3 protein is CASHRRGLGNSPLHF. The DNA for the CDR3 is TGTGCCAGCCACCGGAGGGGGCTGGGTAATTCACCCCTCCACTTT.

The chain has TRBV27 and TRBJ2-7, with D perhaps matching TRBD2 (6 bases). The CDR3 totals 14 residues. V was cut by 4 bases and J by 3 bases, with 13 bases left in between. Per the germline V gene, CDR1 is MNHEY and CDR2 is SMNVEV (reference sequence). The CDR3 protein is CASSSPAGSYEQYF. The CDR3 DNA reads as TGTGCCAGCAGTTCCCCTGCGGGGAGCTACGAGCAGTACTTC.

This chain joins TRBV5-6 and TRBJ2-1; TRBD1 might be the D (6 bases). Trimming shortened V by 0 bases and J by 6 bases, and 13 bases separated the two germline ends. Germline CDR1 reads SGHDT; CDR2 reads YYEEEE. The CDR3 loop spans 15 amino acids. CDR3 coding DNA: TGTGCCAGCAGCTTGGTGGGGGCTAAGAGCAATGAGCAGTTCTTC. It translates to CASSLVGAKSNEQFF.

This clonotype was observed once. The V and J genes are TRBV21-1 and TRBJ2-7; TRBD1, as called in the table, went unchecked against the DNA. TRBV21-1 corresponds to a pseudogene. There are 14 residues in the CDR3. CDR3 residues: CASSPIGRLYEQYF. The CDR3, as DNA: TGTGCCAGCAGCCCCATAGGGCGGCTATACGAGCAGTACTTC.

This clonotype was found a few times. This chain connects TRBV20-1 to TRBJ2-2; possible D gene TRBD1, 6 bases. V lost 2 bases, J lost 1 base, and 11 bases lay in between. CDR1 is DFQATT and CDR2 is SNEGSKA in the germline V gene (reference sequence). The CDR3 sequence is 15 residues long. The CDR3 sequence: CSARRDTLNTGELFF. Here the CDR3 DNA reads TGCAGTGCTAGACGGGACACGTTGAACACCGGGGAGCTGTTTTTT.

The genes are TRBV9 and TRBJ2-5, with a tentative D call TRBD2 (5 bases). Germline CDR1 and CDR2: SGDLS and YYNGEE. With 7 bases removed from V and 7 bases from J, the gap between germline ends came to 14 bases. The CDR3 totals 12 residues. The CDR3 spells CASGPVEGTQYF. Written as DNA, the CDR3 is TGTGCCAGCGGCCCCGTCGAGGGGACCCAGTACTTC. Variable domain in full (rest from reference TRBV9 and TRBJ2-5): DSGVTQTPKHLITATGQRVTLRCSPRSGDLSVYWYQQSLDQGLQFLIQYYNGEERAKGNILERFSAQQFPDLHSELNLSSLELGDSALYFCASGPVEGTQYFGPGTRLLVL.

The chain has TRBV24-1 and TRBJ1-3, with D uncertain. This CDR3 region has 14 residues. From germline, CDR1 is KGHDR and CDR2 SFDVKD. V lost 4 bases and J lost 0, with 6 bases in between. The CDR3 here is CATSDSRSGNTIYF. Written as DNA, the CDR3 is TGTGCCACCAGTGACAGCCGCTCTGGAAACACCATATATTTT.

This clonotype has a single count. The chain recombines TRBV13 with TRBJ2-2, with 7 bases identical to TRBD1. Germline trimming cut 1 base from V and 4 bases from J; bases unmatched to any gene: 3. The CDR3 sequence is 15 residues long. Germline CDR1 PRHDT, CDR2 FYEKMQ (reference sequence). CDR3 sequence: CASSLAGQPTGELFF. Here the CDR3 DNA reads TGTGCCAGCAGCTTAGCGGGACAGCCCACCGGGGAGCTGTTTTTT.

The genes are TRBV11-1 and TRBJ1-1; D not certain. Germline-derived CDR1 and CDR2 are SGHAT and FQDESV (reference sequence). V lost 5 bases and J 0 bases, leaving 16 bases between the germline ends. This CDR3 is built from 16 residues. The chain's CDR3 is CASSDGRIDLNTEAFF. CDR3 bases: TGTGCCAGCAGCGACGGACGGATAGACCTGAACACTGAAGCTTTCTTT.

This clonotype was seen many times. The chain joins TRBV15 to TRBJ1-5; D is unresolved. CDR3 length: 13 residues. CDR1 and CDR2 from the germline V gene are LNHNV and YYDKDF (reference sequence). V was cut by 7 bases and J by 5 bases, with 12 bases left in between. The CDR3: CATNAQADQPQHF. The CDR3 DNA sequence: TGTGCCACCAACGCGCAGGCTGATCAGCCCCAGCATTTT. Together with reference TRBV15 and TRBJ1-5, the CDR3 gives the full variable domain: DAMVIQNPRYQVTQFGKPVTLSCSQTLNHNVMYWYQQKSSQAPKLLFHYYDKDFNNEADTPDNFQSRRPNTSFCFLDIRSPGLGDTAMYLCATNAQADQPQHFGDGTRLSIL.

The chain combines TRBV21-1 with TRBJ1-4. TRBV21-1 is classified as a pseudogene. The CDR3 is made up of 16 amino acids. CDR3 in DNA: TGTGCCAGCAGCAAAGAGACCCTCAGCTGTAATGAAAAACTGTTTTTT. Its protein product is CASSKETLSCNEKLFF.

V is TRBV7-3 and J is TRBJ2-5; D gene uncertain. Germline values: CDR1 SGHTA, CDR2 FQGTGA. The CDR3 runs 12 residues. Trimming stripped 5 bases from V and 4 bases from J, with 8 bases between. CDR3 sequence reads: CASSTPGETQYF. The CDR3 coding sequence is TGTGCCAGCAGCACACCCGGAGAGACCCAGTACTTC.

The rearrangement uses TRBV27 and TRBJ1-1; 10 bases fit TRBD1. Per the germline V gene, CDR1 is MNHEY and CDR2 is SMNVEV (reference sequence). The CDR3 contains 14 residues. The junction had 6 bases not matched to a gene; V was cut back by 10 bases and J by 1 base. The CDR3: CATRDRGPNTEAFF. The CDR3 DNA reads as TGTGCCACCCGGGACAGGGGCCCGAACACTGAAGCTTTCTTT.

This clonotype showed up just a few times. This chain links TRBV4-1 with TRBJ2-7; D may match TRBD1 or TRBD2 (5 bases each). Germline V gene data show CDR1 as MGHRA and CDR2 as YSYEKL. This CDR3 has 13 amino acids. The V end was cut by 5 bases, the J end by 11 bases, with 19 bases between. The CDR3 DNA is TGCGCCAGCAGCTCTTTAACCGGGACGGAGGAGTACTTC. Translated, it gives CASSSLTGTEEYF.

This clonotype was found a few times. The CDR3 is CASSYPFWGSNQPQHF. The CDR3 coding sequence is TGTGCCAGCAGCTACCCGTTTTGGGGGAGCAATCAGCCCCAGCATTTT. The V gene is TRBV2, the J gene TRBJ1-5; a possible D gene is TRBD1 (5 bases). Deletions cut 6 bases from V and 1 base from J, with 16 bases between. Germline lookup yields CDR1 SNHLY and CDR2 FYNNEI. This CDR3 has 16 amino acids.